A single sample gave rise to the 31 T cell receptor beta chains below, sequenced in a study of response to subunit inactivated influenza vaccine. TCRdb independently ran MiXCR on the RT-PCR reads; one entry per CDR3 protein. The sample yields approximately 730,000 distinct CDR3 sequences, around 13% seen once. The sequenced sample was PBMCs from blood, obtained around 14 days before vaccination. The origin of the receptors is a man in his forties or fifties who received an inactivated influenza vaccine.

This clonotype was found a few times. This chain joins TRBV6-1 and TRBJ1-3; D gene uncertain. Germline CDR1 is MNHNS and CDR2 is SASEGT. V was pared by 5 bases and J by 3 bases, with 17 bases between. The CDR3 loop spans 16 amino acids. CDR3 sequence reads: CASSTNKPAGGNTIYF. The CDR3 bases are TGTGCCAGCAGTACCAATAAGCCGGCCGGTGGAAACACCATATATTTT.

This clonotype was observed a handful of times. The chain combines TRBV12-3 or TRBV12-4 with TRBJ2-3, with D possibly matching TRBD1 (6 bases). V lost 0 bases to trimming and J lost 5 bases, with 15 bases between them. The CDR3 runs 16 residues. The CDR3 nucleotides are TGTGCCAGCAGTTTAGCGCAAGGGGGATTCTTAGATACGCAGTATTTT. Its translation is CASSLAQGGFLDTQYF.

This clonotype was counted only a few times. This sequence joins TRBV7-2 and TRBJ1-2; D gene uncertain. Trimming stripped 5 bases from V and 4 bases from J, with 14 bases between. The CDR3 extends over 14 amino acids. The germline V gene has CDR1 SGHTA and CDR2 FQGNSA. CDR3 nucleotides: TGTGCCAGCAGCCCTCAGAGGACCGTCTATGGCTACACCTTC. As protein: CASSPQRTVYGYTF. Together with reference TRBV7-2 and TRBJ1-2, the CDR3 gives the full variable domain: GAGVSQSPSNKVTEKGKDVELRCDPISGHTALYWYRQSLGQGLEFLIYFQGNSAPDKSGLPSDRFSAERTGGSVSTLTIQRTQQEDSAVYLCASSPQRTVYGYTFGSGTRLTVV.

J is TRBJ2-1 and V is TRBV29-1, with 9 bases aligning to TRBD2. In germline, CDR1 is SQVTM, CDR2 ANQGSEA. The J segment lost 2 bases and the V segment lost 0 bases, leaving 8 bases of the junction unmatched. The CDR3 extends over 17 amino acids. CDR3 coding DNA: TGCAGCGTTGAAGAGGCTGGTGCGGGAGGGACCTACAATGAGCAGTTCTTC. Protein product: CSVEEAGAGGTYNEQFF.

The sample holds a few counts of this clonotype. V and J are TRBV7-2 and TRBJ2-1; 8 positions agree with TRBD2. Per germline, CDR1 SGHTA and CDR2 FQGNSA. Germline trimming cut 3 bases from V and 9 bases from J; bases unmatched to any gene: 13. The CDR3 has 16 amino acids. The CDR3 loop is CASSFLLRGGLGEQFF. In DNA, the CDR3 is TGTGCCAGCAGCTTTCTCCTCCGGGGGGGCCTCGGTGAGCAGTTCTTC.

This clonotype was detected ten times or more. This chain joins TRBV5-5 and TRBJ2-3, with TRBD2 matching over 10 bases. The V segment lost 2 bases and the J segment 6 bases; nucleotides outside the gene matches: 9. Germline V lookup: CDR1 SGHKS, CDR2 YYEKEE (reference sequence). There are 16 residues in the CDR3. The CDR3 DNA sequence: TGTGCCAGCAGCTTTGGGTGGGGACTAGCGATGGATACGCAGTATTTT. Amino acid sequence: CASSFGWGLAMDTQYF.

This sequence joins TRBV7-2 and TRBJ2-3; TRBD2 aligns across 10 bases. The V gene's germline CDR1 is SGHTA and CDR2 FQGNSA. Germline trimming cut 4 bases from V and 5 bases from J; bases unmatched to any gene: 9. The CDR3 has 16 residues. The CDR3 reads CASSWSSGGVQDTQYF. The DNA of the CDR3 is TGTGCCAGCAGCTGGTCTAGCGGGGGCGTACAAGATACGCAGTATTTT.

This clonotype was counted a few times. The chain is built from TRBV5-1 and TRBJ2-3, with D tentatively TRBD2 (6 bases). Germline CDR1 is SGHRS and CDR2 is YFSETQ. The V and J ends lost 4 bases and 3 bases respectively, with 15 bases between them. The CDR3 runs to 15 residues. This chain's CDR3 is CASSQLNRGTDTQYF. The DNA of the CDR3 is TGCGCCAGCAGCCAACTAAATCGGGGGACAGATACGCAGTATTTT.

This clonotype showed up just once. CDR3: CASSSAGGSETQYF. CDR3 bases: TGCGCCAGCAGCTCGGCGGGCGGGAGTGAGACCCAGTACTTC. This chain connects TRBV5-1 to TRBJ2-5; TRBD2 agrees at 7 bases. From germline, CDR1 is SGHRS and CDR2 YFSETQ. CDR3 size: 14 residues. Trimming at V came to 3 bases and at J to 5 bases, leaving 7 bases not matched to a gene.

J is TRBJ2-1 and V is TRBV29-1; 9 bases are a match to TRBD2. The germline V gene has CDR1 SQVTM and CDR2 ANQGSEA. V was pared by 2 bases and J by 4 bases, with 6 bases of the junction left unmatched. The CDR3 is 15 residues long. The CDR3: CSVESPSGIYNEQFF. CDR3 bases: TGCAGCGTTGAATCCCCTAGCGGGATTTACAATGAGCAGTTCTTC.

This clonotype was seen just once. The chain carries TRBV29-1 and TRBJ2-5; possibly TRBD1 for D (5 bases). Trimming took 7 bases from V and 4 from J, leaving 13 bases between them. Germline CDR1 is SQVTM and CDR2 is ANQGSEA. This CDR3 is 12 amino acids long. The CDR3 DNA follows: TGCAGCGGCACCCAGGGTCGAGAGACCCAGTACTTC. Its translation is CSGTQGRETQYF.

This clonotype was observed many times. The chain has TRBV12-3 or TRBV12-4 and TRBJ2-5; weak D call: TRBD2 (7 bases). Trimming removed 2 bases at V and 4 bases at J, with 11 bases between. The CDR3 totals 14 residues. The CDR3 bases are TGTGCCAGCAGTTTAAGGCGGGGGCCAGAGACCCAGTACTTC. As protein: CASSLRRGPETQYF.

This clonotype was counted between two and nine times. The chain links TRBV7-2 to TRBJ2-7, with D possibly being TRBD1 or TRBD2 (6 bases each). Germline values: CDR1 SGHTA, CDR2 FQGNSA. The CDR3 is 15 residues long. The V gene lost 6 bases and the J gene lost 9 bases, with 24 bases spanning the gap. The CDR3 bases are TGTGCCAGCAGGGCCTCGGGGGCCATGCGAGGACCGCAGTACTTC. The encoded protein is CASRASGAMRGPQYF.

CDR3 DNA sequence: TGCAGTTCAAATACGGGACTACGAGTCTTAGATACGCAGTATTTT. Its protein product is CSSNTGLRVLDTQYF. The chain links TRBV20-1 to TRBJ2-3, with 7 bases that match TRBD2. This CDR3 comprises 15 residues. Germline loops: CDR1 DFQATT, CDR2 SNEGSKA (reference sequence). Unmatched junction bases numbered 16, after V lost 8 bases and J lost 5 bases.

The chain couples TRBV6-1 to TRBJ2-1; 15 nucleotides agree with TRBD2. The germline V gene has CDR1 MNHNS and CDR2 SASEGT. CDR3 length: 15 amino acids. The V and J ends lost 4 bases and 8 bases, in that order; junction bases with no gene match: 3. The CDR3 protein is CASSAGLAGGYEQFF. Here the CDR3 DNA reads TGTGCCAGCAGTGCTGGACTAGCGGGGGGGTATGAGCAGTTCTTC.

This clonotype was counted at least ten times. The chain is built from TRBV5-1 and TRBJ2-1, with D possibly being TRBD2 (5 bases). The germline V gene has CDR1 SGHRS and CDR2 YFSETQ. Trimming cost V 0 bases and J 6 bases, with 10 bases left between them. The CDR3 runs 14 residues. The CDR3 here is CASSLGQLGNEQFF. CDR3 coding DNA: TGCGCCAGCAGCTTGGGACAACTAGGCAATGAGCAGTTCTTC.

This clonotype was recorded many times. The chain links TRBV29-1 to TRBJ2-2, with TRBD1 matching 7 bases. Germline trimming cut 5 bases from V and 7 bases from J; bases unmatched to any gene: 10. Germline V gene lookup returns CDR1 SQVTM and CDR2 ANQGSEA. This CDR3 contains 14 residues. The CDR3 is CSVRWTGWGGELFF. Written as DNA, the CDR3 is TGCAGCGTTCGTTGGACAGGTTGGGGCGGGGAGCTGTTTTTT.

This clonotype was seen many times. This chain joins TRBV10-3 and TRBJ2-2; D may match TRBD1 or TRBD2 (5 bases each). Trimming stripped 10 bases from V and 5 bases from J, with 14 bases between. The CDR3 length is 13 residues. CDR1 is ENHRY, CDR2 SYGVKD, per germline. DNA for the CDR3: TGTGCCACTGGGGGATCGATAACCGGGGAGCTGTTTTTT. This sequence encodes CATGGSITGELFF.

The sample holds a few counts of this clonotype. The J gene is TRBJ1-1, the V gene TRBV11-2; 7 bases align to TRBD1. The V and J ends lost 5 bases and 4 bases, in that order; junction bases with no gene match: 7. This CDR3 region has 14 residues. Germline CDR1 SGHAT, CDR2 FQNNGV. This CDR3 is CASSRGGVGTEAFF. The CDR3 region has the DNA TGTGCCAGCAGCCGAGGGGGCGTCGGCACTGAAGCTTTCTTT.

This clonotype came up a few times. The chain employs TRBV15 and TRBJ2-5; 7 bases agree with TRBD2. The germline CDR1 and CDR2 sequences are LNHNV and YYDKDF (reference sequence). This CDR3 contains 18 residues. Losses at the gene ends were 0 bases for V and 2 bases for J; bases not matched to a gene: 12. CDR3 nucleotide sequence: TGTGCCACCAGCAGAGATTCGATGGCTAGCGGCCAACAAGAGACCCAGTACTTC. This codes for CATSRDSMASGQQETQYF.

Ten or more counts support this clonotype. The chain has TRBV6-2 or TRBV6-3 and TRBJ2-1; the D is unclear. The CDR3 has 15 residues. V lost 3 bases and J lost 0, with 9 bases in between. Per the germline V gene, CDR1 is MNHEY and CDR2 is SVGEGT. This CDR3 reads CASSYSAGSYNEQFF. CDR3 nucleotides: TGTGCCAGCAGTTATTCAGCCGGCTCCTACAATGAGCAGTTCTTC.

This chain connects TRBV6-1 to TRBJ1-2; 9 positions match TRBD1. With V trimmed by 7 bases and J by 1 base, 16 bases remained unmatched. The CDR3 contains 18 residues. Per the germline V gene, CDR1 is MNHNS and CDR2 is SASEGT. In DNA form, the CDR3 reads TGTGCCAGCACAAGATCTCCGGGACAGGGACCTATTAACTATGGCTACACCTTC. This gives the protein CASTRSPGQGPINYGYTF.

The chain combines TRBV7-3 with TRBJ1-6; possible D gene TRBD1, 5 bases. The CDR3 has 14 residues. The V gene's germline CDR1 is SGHTA and CDR2 FQGTGA. The V and J ends lost 2 bases and 10 bases respectively, with 12 bases between them. The DNA for the CDR3 is TGTGCCAGCAGCTTATCTGGGGCTCGATCACCCCTCCACTTT. It encodes CASSLSGARSPLHF.

The table lists this clonotype with a few counts. This chain uses TRBV5-1 with TRBJ1-1; 9 positions agree with TRBD1. The CDR3 consists of 16 residues. Losses at the gene ends were 0 bases for V and 2 bases for J; bases not matched to a gene: 5. The germline CDR1 and CDR2 sequences are SGHRS and YFSETQ. The CDR3 region is CASSLAGTGLNTEAFF. DNA for the CDR3: TGCGCCAGCAGCTTGGCCGGGACAGGGTTAAACACTGAAGCTTTCTTT.

The chain employs TRBV7-6 and TRBJ2-1; 8 bases are a match to TRBD1. V lost 5 bases and J lost 10; bases outside the gene matches: 19. This CDR3 is 17 amino acids long. The V gene's germline CDR1 is SGHVS and CDR2 FNYEAQ. CDR3 residues: CASSHRSGTGPSGEQFF. CDR3 DNA: TGTGCCAGCAGCCACCGCTCCGGGACAGGCCCATCGGGGGAGCAGTTCTTC.

The chain employs TRBV12-3 or TRBV12-4 and TRBJ2-7; 10 bases are a match to TRBD2. Trimming cost V 3 bases and J 5 bases; bases outside gene matches: 7. The CDR3 is made up of 15 amino acids. The CDR3 reads CASSFSGGAGDEQYF. The CDR3 DNA follows: TGTGCCAGCAGTTTCAGCGGGGGGGCCGGAGACGAGCAGTACTTC.

V and J are TRBV30 and TRBJ2-2; D uncertain. Germline lookup yields CDR1 GTSNPN and CDR2 SVGIG (reference sequence). This CDR3 is built from 11 residues. V was clipped by 3 bases and J by 5 bases, with 4 bases between them. CDR3 loop: CAWRRTGELFF. Written as DNA, the CDR3 is TGTGCCTGGAGGAGAACCGGGGAGCTGTTTTTT.

V and J are TRBV21-1 and TRBJ2-3; the table's D call, TRBD2, has no DNA check behind it. TRBV21-1 corresponds to a pseudogene. The CDR3 is 15 residues long. The CDR3 sequence: CASSNHQRSPDTQYF. Here the CDR3 DNA reads TGTGCCAGCAGCAACCACCAGCGGAGTCCAGATACGCAGTATTTT.

The chain has TRBV25-1 and TRBJ2-1; maybe TRBD2 (7 bases). Per germline, CDR1 MGHDK and CDR2 SYGVNS. The CDR3 is 13 amino acids. V lost 4 bases to trimming and J lost 10 bases, with 14 bases between them. The chain's CDR3 is CASSGGLAAEQFF. DNA for the CDR3: TGTGCCAGCAGTGGGGGGCTAGCGGCGGAGCAGTTCTTC.

The chain recombines TRBV19 with TRBJ2-7, with D possibly TRBD1 on 6 matching bases. Trimming took off 4 bases at V and 2 bases at J, with 12 bases between the two ends. The CDR3 has 14 residues. Germline assignment: CDR1 LNHDA and CDR2 SQIVND (reference sequence). The CDR3 is CASSNPGDTYEQYF. The CDR3 DNA follows: TGTGCCAGTAGTAACCCCGGGGACACCTACGAGCAGTACTTC.

The genes are TRBV5-6 and TRBJ2-7; 7 bases are a match to TRBD1. This CDR3 spans 16 amino acids. CDR1 SGHDT and CDR2 YYEEEE come from the germline V gene. V trimming: 1 base; J trimming: 6 bases; junction bases outside the gene matches: 13. CDR3 in DNA: TGTGCCAGCAGCTTGTTGGTCGGGACAGTCACTTCCGAGCAGTACTTC. This encodes CASSLLVGTVTSEQYF.